One sample yielded the 9 T cell receptor beta chains listed below, sequenced in a study of blood T cells in healthy people across ages. Then a second PCR, running roughly 7 to 11 cycles, was carried out with a sample-barcoded 5' primer and a J-beta primer mix. TCRdb passed the 5' RACE reads through MiXCR, listing each CDR3 protein once. Seen here are about 1,400,000 distinct CDR3 sequences, approximately 59% observed once, and the top ten hold about 6.7%. The sample was blood. These receptors were collected from a man between 18 and 29 years old in good health.

This chain links TRBV28 with TRBJ2-1; D not certain. The CDR3 loop spans 13 amino acids. V lost 10 bases, J lost 3 bases, and 13 bases lay in between. Germline V gene sequence: CDR1 MDHEN, CDR2 SYDVKM. The CDR3 DNA follows: TGTGCCACCTCCCTCCGCAGCTACAATGAGCAGTTCTTC. Its translation is CATSLRSYNEQFF.

This sequence joins TRBV28 and TRBJ2-4; TRBD1 matches 7 bases. The better agreement between TRBJ2-7 and the DNA end casts doubt on the J call. CDR3 length equals 14 residues. The germline gives CDR1 MDHEN, CDR2 SYDVKM. In DNA, the CDR3 is TGTGCCAGCAGGGGGCACAGGGGATTCGACGAGCAGTACTTC. This codes for CASRGHRGFDEQYF.

The rearrangement links TRBV5-1 to TRBJ1-3; 7 bases are shared with TRBD1. The CDR3 runs to 17 residues. J gave up 4 bases and V 0 bases, and 10 bases lay outside the gene matches. Germline V gene sequence: CDR1 SGHRS, CDR2 YFSETQ. Here the CDR3 reads CASSLAGPGTVGNTIYF. Written as DNA, the CDR3 is TGCGCCAGCAGCTTGGCCGGCCCCGGGACAGTGGGAAACACCATATATTTT. Full variable domain (remainder filled in from reference TRBV5-1 and TRBJ1-3): KAGVTQTPRYLIKTRGQQVTLSCSPISGHRSVSWYQQTPGQGLQFLFEYFSETQRNKGNFPGRFSGRQFSNSRSEMNVSTLELGDSALYLCASSLAGPGTVGNTIYFGEGSWLTVV.

The chain carries TRBV7-2 and TRBJ2-5, with D possibly matching TRBD2 (6 bases). The CDR3 runs 14 residues. Per the germline V gene, CDR1 is SGHTA and CDR2 is FQGNSA. V lost 5 bases, J lost 5 bases, and 15 bases lay in between. The CDR3 sequence is CASSPQEGLETQYF. DNA for the CDR3: TGTGCCAGCAGCCCGCAGGAGGGGTTGGAGACCCAGTACTTC.

The chain employs TRBV4-3 and TRBJ1-1, with TRBD1 identical over 8 bases. J gave up 8 bases and V 3 bases, and 5 bases lay outside the gene matches. Germline V gene sequence: CDR1 LGHNA, CDR2 YSLEER. The CDR3 is 13 amino acids. The DNA of the CDR3 is TGCGCCAGCAGCCAGATGACAGGGGTAGAAGCTTTCTTT. It is translated as CASSQMTGVEAFF.

This clonotype was observed many times. CDR3 sequence reads: CASSLGDSYNEQFF. In nucleotides, the CDR3 is TGCGCCAGCAGCTTGGGGGACAGTTACAATGAGCAGTTCTTC. The V and J genes are TRBV5-1 and TRBJ2-1; 7 positions match TRBD1. CDR3 length: 14 amino acids. In germline, CDR1 is SGHRS, CDR2 YFSETQ. The J segment lost 4 bases and the V segment lost 0 bases, leaving 1 base of the junction unmatched.

V gene TRBV4-1 combines with J gene TRBJ1-5, with D possibly TRBD1 on 6 matching bases. V lost 4 bases to trimming and J lost 4 bases, with 11 bases between them. Germline CDR1 and CDR2: MGHRA and YSYEKL. The CDR3 runs to 14 residues. The DNA for the CDR3 is TGCGCCAGCAGCCTGAGACAGGAGAATCAGCCCCAGCATTTT. This sequence encodes CASSLRQENQPQHF.

This clonotype was picked up a small number of times. The genes are TRBV7-2 and TRBJ1-1; tentatively, D is TRBD1 (6 bases). V shed 0 bases and J shed 0 bases, with 8 bases lying between them. This CDR3 contains 15 residues. CDR1 is SGHTA and CDR2 is FQGNSA in the germline V gene. CDR3 sequence reads: CASSLAGGLNTEAFF. For the CDR3, the DNA is TGTGCCAGCAGCTTAGCCGGGGGGCTGAACACTGAAGCTTTCTTT.

The rearrangement uses TRBV10-1 and TRBJ2-1; D remains ambiguous. The germline gives CDR1 WNHNN, CDR2 SYGVQD (reference sequence). Trimming cost V 3 bases and J 8 bases, with 17 bases left between them. CDR3 length equals 15 residues. CDR3 region: CASSDLSDSVDEQFF. DNA for the CDR3: TGCGCCAGCAGTGATTTATCTGACTCGGTGGATGAGCAGTTCTTC.